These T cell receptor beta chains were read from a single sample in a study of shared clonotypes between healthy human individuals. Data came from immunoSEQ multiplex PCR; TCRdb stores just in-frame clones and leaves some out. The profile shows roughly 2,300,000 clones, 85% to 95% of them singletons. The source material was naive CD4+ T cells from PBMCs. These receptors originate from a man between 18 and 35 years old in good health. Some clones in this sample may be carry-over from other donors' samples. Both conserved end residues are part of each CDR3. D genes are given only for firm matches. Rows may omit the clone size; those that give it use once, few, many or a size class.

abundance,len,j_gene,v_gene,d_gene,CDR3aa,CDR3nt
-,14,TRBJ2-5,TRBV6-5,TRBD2,CASRPGTSQETQYF,TGTGCCAGCAGGCCCGGGACTAGTCAAGAGACCCAGTACTTC
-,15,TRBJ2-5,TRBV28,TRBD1,CASSAGTGGAETQYF,TGTGCCAGCAGTGCTGGGACAGGGGGAGCAGAGACCCAGTACTTC
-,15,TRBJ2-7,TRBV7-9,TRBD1,CASSLDSSTGTGAYF,TGTGCCAGCAGCTTAGATTCGAGCACCGGGACAGGGGCGTACTTC
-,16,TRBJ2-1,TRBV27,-,CAILSKRESSYNEQFF,TGTGCCATCCTAAGTAAACGGGAGAGCTCCTACAATGAGCAGTTCTTC
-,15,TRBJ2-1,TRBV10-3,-,CAISEGADSYNEQFF,TGTGCCATCAGTGAGGGTGCAGATTCCTACAATGAGCAGTTCTTC
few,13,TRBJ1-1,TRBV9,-,CASSVLPNTEAFF,TGTGCCAGCAGCGTGTTACCGAACACTGAAGCTTTCTTT
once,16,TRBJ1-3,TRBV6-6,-,CASSTAASGFLNTIYF,TGTGCCAGCAGCACCGCAGCCTCAGGGTTTCTCAACACCATATATTTT
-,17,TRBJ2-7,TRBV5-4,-,CASSLGRVGASSYEQYF,TGTGCCAGCAGCTTGGGGCGGGTAGGCGCGAGCTCCTACGAGCAGTACTTC
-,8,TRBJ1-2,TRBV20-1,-,CSANPPLF,TGCAGTGCTAATCCCCCCCTTTTC
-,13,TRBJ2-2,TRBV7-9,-,CASSPFNTGELFF,TGTGCCAGCAGCCCCTTTAACACCGGGGAGCTGTTTTTT
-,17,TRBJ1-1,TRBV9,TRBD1,CASSPTGTGVGNTEAFF,TGTGCCAGCAGCCCCACCGGGACAGGAGTCGGGAACACTGAAGCTTTCTTT
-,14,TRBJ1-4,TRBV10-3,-,CATRVGAANEKLFF,TGTGCCACCAGGGTTGGGGCGGCTAATGAAAAACTGTTTTTT
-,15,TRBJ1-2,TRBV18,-,CASSPEVGTNYGYTF,TGTGCCAGCTCGCCGGAGGTTGGTACTAACTATGGCTACACCTTC
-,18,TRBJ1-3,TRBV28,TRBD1,CASMPGQGARFSGNTIYF,TGTGCCAGTATGCCGGGACAGGGGGCCCGCTTCTCTGGAAACACCATATATTTT
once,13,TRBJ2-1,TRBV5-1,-,CASGGAGGNEQFF,TGCGCCAGCGGGGGGGCCGGGGGAAATGAGCAGTTCTTC
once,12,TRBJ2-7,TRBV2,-,CASSETQGEQYF,TGTGCCAGCAGTGAAACGCAGGGCGAGCAGTACTTC
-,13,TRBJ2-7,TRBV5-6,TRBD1,CASSPDRAVEQYF,TGTGCCAGCAGCCCGGACAGGGCGGTAGAGCAGTACTTC
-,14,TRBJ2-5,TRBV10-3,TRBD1,CAISIAGGQETQYF,TGTGCCATCAGTATAGCAGGGGGCCAAGAGACCCAGTACTTC
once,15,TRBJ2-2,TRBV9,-,CASSVEAGNTGELFF,TGTGCCAGCAGCGTAGAGGCAGGGAACACCGGGGAGCTGTTTTTT
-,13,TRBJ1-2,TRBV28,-,CASSLAARYGYTF,TGTGCCAGCAGTTTAGCAGCGCGTTATGGCTACACCTTC
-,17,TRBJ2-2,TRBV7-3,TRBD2,CASSLIPGGRADGELFF,TGTGCCAGCAGCTTAATCCCCGGCGGGAGGGCCGACGGGGAGCTGTTTTTT
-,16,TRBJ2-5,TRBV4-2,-,CASSLASGLTGETQYF,TGTGCCAGCAGCCTCGCTTCGGGGTTAACGGGAGAGACCCAGTACTTC
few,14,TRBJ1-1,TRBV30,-,CAWSWGQVNTEAFF,TGTGCCTGGAGTTGGGGACAAGTGAACACTGAAGCTTTCTTT
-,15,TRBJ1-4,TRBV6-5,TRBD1,CASRLRGGMNEKLFF,TGTGCCAGCAGACTAAGAGGGGGCATGAATGAAAAACTGTTTTTT
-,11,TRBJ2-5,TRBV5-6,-,CASSPGETQYF,TGTGCCAGCAGCCCGGGGGAGACCCAGTACTTC
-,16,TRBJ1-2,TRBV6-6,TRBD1,CASRIGTGRGFLGYTF,TGTGCCAGCAGAATAGGGACAGGGAGGGGTTTTTTAGGCTACACCTTC
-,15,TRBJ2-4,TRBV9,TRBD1,CASSVQDRVYGFQYF,TGTGCCAGCAGCGTCCAGGACAGGGTGTATGGATTTCAGTACTTC
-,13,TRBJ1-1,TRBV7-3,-,CASSTRANTEAFF,TGTGCCAGCAGCACCCGTGCGAACACTGAAGCTTTCTTT
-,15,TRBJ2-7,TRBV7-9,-,CASSLVGGPTYEQYF,TGTGCCAGCAGCTTAGTTGGCGGGCCTACATACGAGCAGTACTTC
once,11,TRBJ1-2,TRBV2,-,CASSEAGLYTF,TGTGCCAGCAGTGAGGCCGGGCTCTACACCTTC
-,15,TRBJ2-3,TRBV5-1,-,CASSLASFAGDTQYF,TGCGCCAGCAGCTTGGCCTCGTTCGCGGGAGATACGCAGTATTTT
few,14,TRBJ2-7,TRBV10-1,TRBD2,CASRSGLAGDEQYF,TGCGCCAGCAGAAGTGGACTAGCGGGCGACGAGCAGTACTTC
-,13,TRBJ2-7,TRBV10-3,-,CAIKGRQDYEQYF,TGTGCCATCAAGGGGCGACAGGACTACGAGCAGTACTTC
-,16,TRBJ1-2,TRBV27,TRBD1,CASSAYRTGRDYGYTF,TGTGCCAGCAGTGCTTATAGGACAGGGAGAGACTATGGCTACACCTTC
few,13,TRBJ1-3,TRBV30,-,CAGGGSSGNTIYF,TGTGCCGGTGGAGGGAGCTCTGGAAACACCATATATTTT
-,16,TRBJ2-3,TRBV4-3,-,CASSQVGVTSTDTQYF,TGCGCCAGCAGCCAGGTTGGAGTGACTAGCACAGATACGCAGTATTTT
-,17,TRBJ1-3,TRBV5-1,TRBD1,CASSLVTGESSGNTIYF,TGCGCCAGCAGCTTAGTGACAGGGGAGAGCTCTGGAAACACCATATATTTT
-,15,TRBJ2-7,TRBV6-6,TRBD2,CASSYSGSGSWEQYF,TGTGCCAGCAGTTACTCAGGTAGCGGGAGTTGGGAGCAGTACTTC
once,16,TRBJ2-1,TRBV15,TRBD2,CATSRDEGLVPHEQFF,TGTGCCACCAGCAGAGATGAGGGACTAGTTCCCCATGAGCAGTTCTTC
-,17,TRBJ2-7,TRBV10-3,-,CAISGVGRASEEYEQYF,TGTGCCATCAGTGGGGTCGGCCGTGCCTCCGAGGAATACGAGCAGTACTTC
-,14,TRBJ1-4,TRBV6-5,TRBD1,CASRAGGGGEKLFF,TGTGCCAGCAGGGCAGGGGGAGGAGGTGAAAAACTGTTTTTT
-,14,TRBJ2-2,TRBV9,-,CASSVPPNTGELFF,TGTGCCAGCAGCGTACCCCCGAACACCGGGGAGCTGTTTTTT
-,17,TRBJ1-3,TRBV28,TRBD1,CASSLLGTGRPGNTIYF,TGTGCCAGCAGTTTATTAGGGACAGGCCGACCTGGAAACACCATATATTTT
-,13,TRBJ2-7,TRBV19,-,CASSRTEDYEQYF,TGTGCCAGTAGTAGGACAGAGGACTACGAGCAGTACTTC
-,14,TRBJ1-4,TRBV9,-,CASSVSGANEKLFF,TGTGCCAGCAGCGTCAGCGGGGCTAATGAAAAACTGTTTTTT
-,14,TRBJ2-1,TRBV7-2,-,CASESGVSWNEQFF,TGTGCCAGTGAGTCGGGAGTGAGTTGGAATGAGCAGTTCTTC
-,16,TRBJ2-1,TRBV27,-,CASSFLGGTVYNEQFF,TGTGCCAGCAGTTTTTTAGGTGGGACGGTATACAATGAGCAGTTCTTC
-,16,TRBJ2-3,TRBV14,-,CASSQLLGRGTDTQYF,TGTGCCAGCAGCCAGTTACTAGGGAGAGGGACAGATACGCAGTATTTT
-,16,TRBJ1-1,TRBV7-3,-,CASSLSGGSMNTEAFF,TGTGCCAGCAGCTTAAGCGGCGGGAGTATGAACACTGAAGCTTTCTTT